The T cell receptor beta chain under discussion was sequenced for a study of blood T cell repertoires in COVID-19. From germline, CDR1 is SNHLY and CDR2 FYNNEI. Trimming removed 1 base at V and 2 bases at J, with 11 bases between. The CDR3 covers 15 residues. Donors of Cohort 3 who recovered were those that had two negative PCRs, clearance, or symptom resolution. In the original workflow: Amplification of reference gene primers was used by the study to estimate nucleated cell counts. Sequenced by immunoSEQ multiplex PCR; TCRdb stores in-frame clones only, minus some. From that table come the V and J calls and clone size; the DNA was used to work out D and trimming. The table records hundreds of thousands of clones, around 91% of them present only once.

V is TRBV2 and J is TRBJ2-5; tentatively, D is TRBD1 (6 bases). This clonotype originated in a woman in her late teens or twenties who had recovered from COVID-19. Sequenced input: PBMCs or T cells enriched from blood (not recorded which). CDR3 residues: CASSEVGARQETQYF. Here the CDR3 DNA reads TGTGCCAGCAGTGAAGTGGGGGCAAGGCAAGAGACCCAGTACTTC.